This T cell receptor beta chain was profiled in a study of cytomegalovirus exposure and HLA in healthy donors. Study-level points and caveats: Analyzed later, most CMV-associated TCR beta chains appeared HLA-restricted. Highest at DRB1 and lowest at HLA-C, TCR association rates differed among HLA loci in a later analysis.

To note about this clone: Its specificity is unknown.

The CDR3 contains 15 residues. V lost 1 base to trimming and J lost 0 bases, with 7 bases between them. CDR1 and CDR2 (germline): LNHDA, SQIVND (reference sequence). Primers: 60 Vbeta forward and 13 Jbeta reverse. TCRdb's copy holds only in-frame clones and misses some; the assay was immunoSEQ multiplex PCR. The data contain more than 80,000 clones, 70% to 85% of them singletons. Material for sequencing was PBMCs. The clonotype originates from a boy aged 5 to 17 in good health and CMV-seronegative. The chain carries TRBV19 and TRBJ1-3; D uncertain. CDR3 DNA: TGTGCCAGTAGTATAGCCGGCGGCTCTGGAAACACCATATATTTT. It yields the protein CASSIAGGSGNTIYF. Together with reference TRBV19 and TRBJ1-3, the CDR3 gives the full variable domain: DGGITQSPKYLFRKEGQNVTLSCEQNLNHDAMYWYRQDPGQGLRLIYYSQIVNDFQKGDIAEGYSVSREKKESFPLTVTSAQKNPTAFYLCASSIAGGSGNTIYFGEGSWLTVV.